The rows below give T cell receptor beta chains drawn from one sample of a study of CD8 T cells in ankylosing spondylitis. TCRdb redid the calling of the 5' RACE reads with MiXCR, one entry per CDR3 protein. The sample has 150,000 to 200,000 distinct CDR3 sequences; 15% to 20% are singletons. Sequenced material: blood, either unsorted or a sorted T cell fraction (not recorded which). The receptors originated from a male donor aged 5-29 years with ankylosing spondylitis or in good health (not recorded which). Each CDR3 is given with its conserved first and last residue. D genes are given only for firm matches. Clone size is stated in some rows and not others, as once, few, many or a class when expanded.

v_call	j_call	clone_size	d_call	cdr3_nt	cdr3_aa
TRBV12-3/TRBV12-4	TRBJ2-7	many	-	TGTGCCAGCAGAGATGGACAGCACTACGAGCAGTACTTC	CASRDGQHYEQYF
TRBV29-1	TRBJ2-1	many	-	TGCAGCGTTCAAGGGGGGGATGACAGGGAAGGCTACAATGAGCAGTTCTTC	CSVQGGDDREGYNEQFF
TRBV10-3	TRBJ2-1	many	TRBD2	TGTGCCATCAGCGGGGTAGCGGGGTCCTACAATGAGCAGTTCTTC	CAISGVAGSYNEQFF
TRBV20-1	TRBJ1-5	many	-	TGCAGTGCTAGAGATTTGGTTAGCAATCAGCCCCAGCATTTT	CSARDLVSNQPQHF
TRBV7-2	TRBJ2-5	many	TRBD2	TGTGCCAGCAGCTCAGCACTAGCGGGAGGGCCCGAGACCCAGTACTTC	CASSSALAGGPETQYF
TRBV27	TRBJ2-3	many	-	TGTGCCAGCAGACAAGCGGCCCCCACAGATACGCAGTATTTT	CASRQAAPTDTQYF
TRBV29-1	TRBJ2-1	-	TRBD1	TGCAGCGTTGAGAGGACAGGCAATGAGCAGTTCTTC	CSVERTGNEQFF
TRBV10-3	TRBJ2-1	once	-	TGTGCCATCAGTGAGAACGTGAATGAGCAGTTCTTC	CAISENVNEQFF
TRBV5-1	TRBJ2-5	many	-	TGCGCCAGCAGCTCCCGCCGTGGGGGCCAAGAGACCCAGTACTTC	CASSSRRGGQETQYF
TRBV28	TRBJ2-2	many	-	TGTGCCAGCAGTCCCGGTGTCGGGGAGCTGTTTTTT	CASSPGVGELFF
TRBV5-1	TRBJ2-1	many	-	TGCGCCAGCAGCTTGGTAGATCTTTACAATGAGCAGTTCTTC	CASSLVDLYNEQFF
TRBV18	TRBJ2-5	-	TRBD1	TGTGCCAGCTCGCCGGGACAGCTTCGCGGGGAGACCCAGTACTTC	CASSPGQLRGETQYF
TRBV11-1	TRBJ2-7	many	-	TGTGCCAGCAGCGGCAGGGGAGATTACGAGCAGTACTTC	CASSGRGDYEQYF
TRBV5-1	TRBJ2-7	-	-	TGCGCCAGCAGCGACACGACTGGGGGTTTGGGGTACGAGCAGTACTTC	CASSDTTGGLGYEQYF
TRBV6-5	TRBJ2-3	once	-	TGTGCCAGCAGTTACTCCCCTAGCACAGATACGCAGTATTTT	CASSYSPSTDTQYF
TRBV12-3/TRBV12-4	TRBJ1-3	-	TRBD1	TGTGCCAGCAGTCTAGGACAGGTCCTTGGAAACACCATATATTTT	CASSLGQVLGNTIYF
TRBV20-1	TRBJ2-3	-	TRBD2	TGCAGTGCTAACGAAGCGGGAAGGACAGATACGCAGTATTTT	CSANEAGRTDTQYF
TRBV7-2	TRBJ2-7	many	-	TGTGCCAGCAGCTTAACCCCCGGCCAGTACGAGCAGTACTTC	CASSLTPGQYEQYF
TRBV28	TRBJ1-5	many	-	TGTGCCAGCAGGCACTCCGCGGGAGCCCAGCATTTT	CASRHSAGAQHF
TRBV5-1	TRBJ1-1	many	-	TGCGCCAGCAGCCAAGGGGAGCTGAAAGCTTTCTTT	CASSQGELKAFF
TRBV5-5	TRBJ2-5	many	-	TGTGCCAGCAGCTTGGCTCGGGGGGCCGGAGAGACCCAGTACTTC	CASSLARGAGETQYF
TRBV6-5	TRBJ1-1	many	-	TGTGCCAGCAGTTACATAATGAACACTGAAGCTTTCTTT	CASSYIMNTEAFF
TRBV4-3	TRBJ2-2	many	TRBD1	TGCGCCAGCAGCCAAGATCAAGCCAGGGGGTTTGGCACCGGGGAGCTGTTTTTT	CASSQDQARGFGTGELFF
TRBV12-3/TRBV12-4	TRBJ2-1	many	-	TGTGCCAGCAGTTTAGACGGACCGCAGCAGTTCTTC	CASSLDGPQQFF
TRBV7-6	TRBJ2-7	many	-	TGTGCCAGCAGCTTACCCCGTTCGCTTCGTGGGAGTAATTACGAGCAGTACTTC	CASSLPRSLRGSNYEQYF
TRBV12-3/TRBV12-4	TRBJ2-1	many	-	TGTGCCAGCAGCCACTTTTCTTTACTCCGTCCCACAGGGAGAGTGTACAATGAGCAGTTCTTC	CASSHFSLLRPTGRVYNEQFF
TRBV12-3/TRBV12-4	TRBJ2-5	few	-	TGTGCCAGCAGCGCAGGGACAACCCAGTACTTC	CASSAGTTQYF
TRBV12-3/TRBV12-4	TRBJ2-2	many	-	TGTGCCAGCAGTTTAGCGGGATCCGTCGGGGAGCTGTTTTTT	CASSLAGSVGELFF
TRBV7-6	TRBJ2-3	many	-	TGTGCCAGCAGCTTAGGGACGGCTTCATCAGATACGCAGTATTTT	CASSLGTASSDTQYF
TRBV28	TRBJ2-1	many	-	TGTGCCAGCAGTTCTACCCACAATGAGCAGTTCTTC	CASSSTHNEQFF
TRBV7-2	TRBJ2-5	many	-	TGTGCCAGCAGCAGTGATGGGACCCAGTACTTC	CASSSDGTQYF
TRBV7-3	TRBJ2-2	many	-	TGTGCCAGCAGCTTAACGTTAAGGGGTAACACCGGGGAGCTGTTTTTT	CASSLTLRGNTGELFF
TRBV27	TRBJ2-3	-	-	TGTGCCACCCGGGAGTCAGATACGCAGTATTTT	CATRESDTQYF
TRBV7-9	TRBJ1-1	many	-	TGTGCCAGCAGCCCTCGACGGTCCACTGAAGCTTTCTTT	CASSPRRSTEAFF
TRBV3-1	TRBJ1-6	many	-	TGTGCCAGCAGCCAAGGACATATGTCACCCCTCCACTTT	CASSQGHMSPLHF
TRBV6-2/TRBV6-3	TRBJ2-5	many	-	TGTGCCAGCAGATACGGGACCCGGCAGTACTTC	CASRYGTRQYF
TRBV20-1	TRBJ2-3	-	-	TGCAGTGCTAGTCACGGGACCCCACGAGATACGCAGTATTTT	CSASHGTPRDTQYF
TRBV27	TRBJ2-5	-	-	TGTGCCAGCAGTTTAATAGGCCCTCAAGAGACCCAGTACTTC	CASSLIGPQETQYF
TRBV5-6	TRBJ2-2	many	-	TGTGCCAGCAGCTTGCGTTTGGCGGGAAGAACCGGGGAGCTGTTTTTT	CASSLRLAGRTGELFF
TRBV4-2	TRBJ2-5	many	-	TGTGCCAGCAGCCAAGTTGCCGGTCAAGAGACCCAGTACTTC	CASSQVAGQETQYF
TRBV7-2	TRBJ2-1	-	-	TGTGCCAGCAGCTTAGCGACAACTAGGGCTGAGCAGTTCTTC	CASSLATTRAEQFF
TRBV7-9	TRBJ1-2	many	TRBD1	TGTGCCGGGACAGGGGATGGCTATGGCTACACCTTC	CAGTGDGYGYTF
TRBV12-3/TRBV12-4	TRBJ2-7	many	-	TGTGCCAGCAGTTTGGGTTTTGGGGACCTCTTATACGAGCAGTACTTC	CASSLGFGDLLYEQYF